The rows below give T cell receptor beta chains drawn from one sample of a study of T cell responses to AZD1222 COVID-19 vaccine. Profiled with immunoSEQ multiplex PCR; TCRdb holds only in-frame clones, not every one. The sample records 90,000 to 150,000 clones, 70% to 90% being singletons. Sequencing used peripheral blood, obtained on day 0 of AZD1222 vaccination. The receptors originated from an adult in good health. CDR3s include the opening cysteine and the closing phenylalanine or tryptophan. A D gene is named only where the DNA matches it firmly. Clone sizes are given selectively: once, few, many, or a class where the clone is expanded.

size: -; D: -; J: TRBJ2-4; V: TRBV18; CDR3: CASSPPQTIAKNIQYF; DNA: TGTGCCAGCTCACCACCCCAGACTATAGCCAAAAACATTCAGTACTTC
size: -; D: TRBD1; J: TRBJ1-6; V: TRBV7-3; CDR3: CASSRQGSYNSPLHF; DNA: TGTGCCAGCAGCCGACAGGGTTCCTATAATTCACCCCTCCACTTT
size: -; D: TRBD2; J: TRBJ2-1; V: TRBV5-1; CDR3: CASSLSRGAYNEQFF; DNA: TGCGCCAGCAGCTTGTCTCGGGGGGCCTACAATGAGCAGTTCTTC
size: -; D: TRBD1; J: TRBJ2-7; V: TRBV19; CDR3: CASSILPGQGMPYEQYF; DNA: TGTGCCAGTAGTATACTTCCCGGACAGGGGATGCCCTACGAGCAGTACTTC
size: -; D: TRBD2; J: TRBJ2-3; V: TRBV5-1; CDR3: CASSQGSGAYTDTQYF; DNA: TGCGCCAGCAGCCAGGGTAGCGGGGCCTACACAGATACGCAGTATTTT
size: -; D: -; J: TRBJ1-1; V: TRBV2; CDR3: CASTSGGQWAEAFF; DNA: TGTGCCAGCACCTCCGGGGGTCAATGGGCTGAAGCTTTCTTT
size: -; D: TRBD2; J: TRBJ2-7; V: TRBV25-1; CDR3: CASRASGSHEQYF; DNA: TGTGCCAGTCGGGCTAGCGGGAGCCACGAGCAGTACTTC
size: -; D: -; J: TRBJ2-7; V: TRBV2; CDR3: CASSQGSGDYEQYF; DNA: TGTGCCAGCAGTCAAGGATCGGGAGATTACGAGCAGTACTTC
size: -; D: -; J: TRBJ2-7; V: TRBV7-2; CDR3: CASSTRYRTENSYEQYF; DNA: TGTGCCAGCAGCACACGATACCGCACGGAAAATTCCTACGAGCAGTACTTC
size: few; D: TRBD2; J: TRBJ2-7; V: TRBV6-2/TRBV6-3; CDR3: CASSYGTSGIRQYF; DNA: TGTGCCAGCAGTTACGGGACTAGCGGGATAAGGCAGTACTTC
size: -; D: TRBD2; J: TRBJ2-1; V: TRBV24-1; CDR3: CATSDPGGFLDNEQFF; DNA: TGTGCCACCAGTGACCCCGGGGGGTTTCTGGACAATGAGCAGTTCTTC
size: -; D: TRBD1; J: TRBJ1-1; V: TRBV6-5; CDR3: CASTGTVNTEAFF; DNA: TGTGCCAGTACGGGGACAGTGAACACTGAAGCTTTCTTT
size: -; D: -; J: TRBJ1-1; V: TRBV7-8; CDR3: CASSLARQLNTEAFF; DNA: TGTGCCAGCAGCTTAGCTCGGCAGCTAAACACTGAAGCTTTCTTT
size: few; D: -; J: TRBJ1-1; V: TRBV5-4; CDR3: CASRGQFDTEAFF; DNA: TGTGCCAGCAGAGGACAGTTCGACACTGAAGCTTTCTTT
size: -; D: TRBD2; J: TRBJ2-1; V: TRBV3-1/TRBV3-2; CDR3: CASSQDSGSGGAGYNEQFF; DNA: TGTGCCAGCAGCCAAGATTCGGGTAGCGGGGGGGCTGGTTACAATGAGCAGTTCTTC
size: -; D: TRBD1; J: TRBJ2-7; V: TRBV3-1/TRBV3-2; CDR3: CASSQRLGTGWGEQYF; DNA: TGTGCCAGCAGCCAGCGTCTCGGGACAGGGTGGGGCGAGCAGTACTTC
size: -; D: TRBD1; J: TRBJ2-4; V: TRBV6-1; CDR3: CASSAGTGTRVAKNIQYF; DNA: TGTGCCAGCAGTGCCGGGACAGGGACCCGGGTAGCCAAAAACATTCAGTACTTC
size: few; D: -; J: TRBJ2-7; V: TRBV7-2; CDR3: CASSPSVENYEQYF; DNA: TGTGCCAGCAGCCCCTCTGTAGAGAACTACGAGCAGTACTTC
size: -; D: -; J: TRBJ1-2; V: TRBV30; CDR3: CAWSVKSGPYGYTF; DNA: TGTGCCTGGAGTGTAAAGTCGGGCCCCTATGGCTACACCTTC
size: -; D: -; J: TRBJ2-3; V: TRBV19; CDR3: CASSIAVPSTDTQYF; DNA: TGTGCCAGTAGTATCGCCGTCCCGAGCACAGATACGCAGTATTTT
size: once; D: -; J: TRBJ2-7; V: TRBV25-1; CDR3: CASSESAPGGESYEQYF; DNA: TGTGCCAGCAGTGAATCGGCCCCGGGGGGCGAATCCTACGAGCAGTACTTC
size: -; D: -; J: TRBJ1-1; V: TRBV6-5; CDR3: CASRAHRDNTEAFF; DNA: TGTGCCAGCAGGGCGCACAGGGATAACACTGAAGCTTTCTTT
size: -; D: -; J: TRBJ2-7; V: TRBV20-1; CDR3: CSARVGGYYEQYF; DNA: TGCAGTGCTCGTGTCGGAGGTTACTACGAGCAGTACTTC
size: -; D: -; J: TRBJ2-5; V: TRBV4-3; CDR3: CASSQVTFGGRQPETQYF; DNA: TGCGCCAGCAGCCAAGTGACTTTTGGGGGACGACAGCCAGAGACCCAGTACTTC
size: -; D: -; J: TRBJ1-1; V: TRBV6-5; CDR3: CASSRGSETEAFF; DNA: TGTGCCAGCAGTAGAGGGAGCGAGACTGAAGCTTTCTTT
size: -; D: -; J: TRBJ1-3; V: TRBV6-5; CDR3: CASSYSMGSGNTIYF; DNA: TGTGCCAGCAGTTACTCGATGGGGAGTGGAAACACCATATATTTT
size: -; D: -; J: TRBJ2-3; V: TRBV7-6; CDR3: CATSPGGGTDTQYF; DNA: TGTGCCACCTCGCCTGGCGGGGGCACAGATACGCAGTATTTT
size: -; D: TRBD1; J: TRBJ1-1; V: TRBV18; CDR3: CASSPKRQGQAEAFF; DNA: TGTGCCAGCTCACCGAAACGACAGGGACAGGCTGAAGCTTTCTTT
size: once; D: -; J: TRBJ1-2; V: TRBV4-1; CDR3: CASSQFLLGQNYGYTF; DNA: TGCGCCAGCAGCCAATTCTTACTCGGACAGAACTATGGCTACACCTTC
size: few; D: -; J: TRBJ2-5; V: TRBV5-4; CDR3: CASSLGLTSQETQYF; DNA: TGTGCCAGCAGCTTGGGGCTAACAAGTCAAGAGACCCAGTACTTC
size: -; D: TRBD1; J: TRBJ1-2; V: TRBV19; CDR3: CASAGTGFRRDYGYTF; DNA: TGTGCCAGTGCCGGGACAGGGTTTCGGCGGGACTATGGCTACACCTTC
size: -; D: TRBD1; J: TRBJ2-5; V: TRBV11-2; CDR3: CASLLGQGYGETQYF; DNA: TGTGCCAGTCTTCTTGGACAGGGTTATGGGGAGACCCAGTACTTC
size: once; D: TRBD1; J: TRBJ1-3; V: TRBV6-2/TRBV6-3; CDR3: CASSYHGQGRTIYF; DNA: TGTGCCAGCAGTTATCACGGACAGGGGCGAACCATATATTTT
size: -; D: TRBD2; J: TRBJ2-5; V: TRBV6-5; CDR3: CATLAGVGETQYF; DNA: TGTGCCACCCTAGCGGGAGTCGGGGAGACCCAGTACTTC
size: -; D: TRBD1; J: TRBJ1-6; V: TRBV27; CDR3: CASKKDRANNSPLHF; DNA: TGTGCCAGCAAAAAGGACAGGGCCAATAATTCACCCCTCCACTTT
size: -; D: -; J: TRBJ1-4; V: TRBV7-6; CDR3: CASSSGVERANEKLFF; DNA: TGTGCCAGCAGCTCGGGGGTGGAGAGGGCTAATGAAAAACTGTTTTTT
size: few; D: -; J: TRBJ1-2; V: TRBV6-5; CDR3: CASSLLQVQGGYTF; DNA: TGTGCCAGCAGCCTGCTACAGGTCCAAGGAGGCTACACCTTC
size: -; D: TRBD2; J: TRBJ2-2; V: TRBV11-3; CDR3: CASSFSSGSTGELFF; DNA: TGTGCCAGCAGCTTCTCTAGCGGGAGCACCGGGGAGCTGTTTTTT
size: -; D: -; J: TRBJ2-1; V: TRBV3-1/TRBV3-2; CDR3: CASSHRDTVDNEQFF; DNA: TGTGCCAGCAGCCACCGGGACACGGTAGACAATGAGCAGTTCTTC
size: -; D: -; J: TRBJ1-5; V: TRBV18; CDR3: CASSPRGTRFGQPQHF; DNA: TGTGCCAGCTCACCACGGGGGACAAGATTCGGTCAGCCCCAGCATTTT
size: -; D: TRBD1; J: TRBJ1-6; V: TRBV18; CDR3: CASSPLDRDPNLLHF; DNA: TGTGCCAGCTCACCCCTGGACAGGGATCCCAATCTACTCCACTTT
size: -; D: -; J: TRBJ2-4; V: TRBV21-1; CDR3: CASSKVGLAKNIQYF; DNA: TGTGCCAGCAGCAAAGTAGGGCTAGCCAAAAACATTCAGTACTTC
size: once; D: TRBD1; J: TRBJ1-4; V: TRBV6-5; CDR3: CASTNRGSNEKLFF; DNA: TGTGCCAGTACGAACAGGGGCTCTAATGAAAAACTGTTTTTT
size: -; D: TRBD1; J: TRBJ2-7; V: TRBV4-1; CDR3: CASSQGGTGREQYF; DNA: TGCGCCAGCAGCCAAGGGGGGACAGGGCGGGAGCAGTACTTC
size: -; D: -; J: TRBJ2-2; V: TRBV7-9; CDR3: CASSTRPMNTGELFF; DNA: TGTGCCAGCAGCACCCGACCAATGAACACCGGGGAGCTGTTTTTT
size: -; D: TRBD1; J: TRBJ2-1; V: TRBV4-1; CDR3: CASSLSDRGSHNEQFF; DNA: TGCGCCAGCAGCCTCTCAGACAGGGGTTCGCACAATGAGCAGTTCTTC